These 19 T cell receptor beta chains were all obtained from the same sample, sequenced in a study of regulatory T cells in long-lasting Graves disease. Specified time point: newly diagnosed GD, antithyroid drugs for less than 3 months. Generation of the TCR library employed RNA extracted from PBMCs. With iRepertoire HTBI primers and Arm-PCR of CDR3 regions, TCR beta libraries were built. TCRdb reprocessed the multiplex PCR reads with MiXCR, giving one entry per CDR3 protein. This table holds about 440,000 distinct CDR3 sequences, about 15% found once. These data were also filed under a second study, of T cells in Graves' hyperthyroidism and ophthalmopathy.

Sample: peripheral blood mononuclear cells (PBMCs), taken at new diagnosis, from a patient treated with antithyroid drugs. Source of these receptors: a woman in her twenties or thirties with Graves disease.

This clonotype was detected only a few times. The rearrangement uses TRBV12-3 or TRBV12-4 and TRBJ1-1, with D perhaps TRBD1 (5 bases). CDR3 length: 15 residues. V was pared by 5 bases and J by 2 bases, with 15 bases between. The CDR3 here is CASSPQGRPNTEAFF. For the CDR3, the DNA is TGTGCCAGCAGTCCCCAGGGACGGCCTAACACTGAAGCTTTCTTT.

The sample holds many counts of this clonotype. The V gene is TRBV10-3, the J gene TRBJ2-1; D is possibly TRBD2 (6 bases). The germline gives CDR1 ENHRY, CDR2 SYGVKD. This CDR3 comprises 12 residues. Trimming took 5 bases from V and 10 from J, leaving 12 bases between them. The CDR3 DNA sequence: TGTGCCATCAGTTCCCGGGAGACCGAGCAGTTCTTC. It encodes CAISSRETEQFF.

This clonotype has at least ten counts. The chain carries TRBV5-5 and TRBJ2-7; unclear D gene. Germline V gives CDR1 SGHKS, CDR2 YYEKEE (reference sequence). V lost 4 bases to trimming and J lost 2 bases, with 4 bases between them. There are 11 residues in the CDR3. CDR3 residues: CASSGPYEQYF. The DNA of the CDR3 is TGTGCCAGCAGCGGCCCCTACGAGCAGTACTTC.

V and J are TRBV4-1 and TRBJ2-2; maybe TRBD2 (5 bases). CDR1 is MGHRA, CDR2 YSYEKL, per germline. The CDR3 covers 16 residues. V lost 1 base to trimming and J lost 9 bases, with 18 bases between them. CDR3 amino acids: CASSQAGLLKERELFF. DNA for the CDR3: TGCGCCAGCAGCCAAGCTGGACTCCTCAAGGAGAGGGAGCTGTTTTTT.

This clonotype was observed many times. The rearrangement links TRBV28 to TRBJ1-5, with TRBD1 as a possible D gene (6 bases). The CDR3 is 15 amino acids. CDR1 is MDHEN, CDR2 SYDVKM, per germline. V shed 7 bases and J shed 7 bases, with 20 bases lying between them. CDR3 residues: CASTSSPGARQPQHF. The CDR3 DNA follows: TGTGCCAGCACTTCCAGTCCAGGGGCTCGGCAGCCCCAGCATTTT. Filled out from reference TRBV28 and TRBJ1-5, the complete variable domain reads DVKVTQSSRYLVKRTGEKVFLECVQDMDHENMFWYRQDPGLGLRLIYFSYDVKMKEKGDIPEGYSVSREKKERFSLILESASTNQTSMYLCASTSSPGARQPQHFGDGTRLSIL.

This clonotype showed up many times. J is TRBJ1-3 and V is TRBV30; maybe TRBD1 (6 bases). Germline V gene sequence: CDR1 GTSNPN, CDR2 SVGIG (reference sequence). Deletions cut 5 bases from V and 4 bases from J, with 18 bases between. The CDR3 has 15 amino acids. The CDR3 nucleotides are TGTGCCTGGGAACACTACAGGGATACGGGAAACACCATATATTTT. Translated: CAWEHYRDTGNTIYF.

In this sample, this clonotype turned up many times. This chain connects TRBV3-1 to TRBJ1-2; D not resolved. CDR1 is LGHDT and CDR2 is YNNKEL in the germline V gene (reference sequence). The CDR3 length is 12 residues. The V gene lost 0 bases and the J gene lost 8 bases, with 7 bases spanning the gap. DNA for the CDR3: TGTGCCAGCAGCCAAGATTATAGAGGCTACACCTTC. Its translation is CASSQDYRGYTF.

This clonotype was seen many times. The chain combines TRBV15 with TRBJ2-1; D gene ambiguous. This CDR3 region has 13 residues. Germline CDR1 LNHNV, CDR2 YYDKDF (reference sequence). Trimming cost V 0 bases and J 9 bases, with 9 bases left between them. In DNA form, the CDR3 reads TGTGCCACCAGCAGAGATGGGTTGCGTGAGCAGTTCTTC. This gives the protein CATSRDGLREQFF.

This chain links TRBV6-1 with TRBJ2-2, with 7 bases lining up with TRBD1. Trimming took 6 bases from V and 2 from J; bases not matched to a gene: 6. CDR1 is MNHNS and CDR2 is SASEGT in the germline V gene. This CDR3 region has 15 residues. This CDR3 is CASSPDRINTGELFF. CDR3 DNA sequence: TGTGCCAGCAGCCCGGACAGGATAAACACCGGGGAGCTGTTTTTT.

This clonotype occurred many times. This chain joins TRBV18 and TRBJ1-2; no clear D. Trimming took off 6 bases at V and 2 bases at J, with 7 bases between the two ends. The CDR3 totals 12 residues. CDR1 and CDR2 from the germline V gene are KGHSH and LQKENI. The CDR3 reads CASSPGNYGYTF. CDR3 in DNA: TGTGCCAGCTCCCCCGGAAACTATGGCTACACCTTC.

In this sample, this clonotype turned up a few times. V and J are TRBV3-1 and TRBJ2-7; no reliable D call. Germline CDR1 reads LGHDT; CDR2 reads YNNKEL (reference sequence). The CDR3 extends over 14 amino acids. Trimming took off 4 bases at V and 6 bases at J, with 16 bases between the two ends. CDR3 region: CASSRGQPQGEQYF. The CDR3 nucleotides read TGTGCCAGCAGCCGCGGCCAACCCCAAGGCGAGCAGTACTTC.

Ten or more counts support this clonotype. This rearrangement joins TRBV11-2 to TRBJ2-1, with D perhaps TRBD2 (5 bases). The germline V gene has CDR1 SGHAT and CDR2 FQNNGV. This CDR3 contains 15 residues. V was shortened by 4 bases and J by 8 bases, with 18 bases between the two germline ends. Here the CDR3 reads CASSSSGPLGDEQFF. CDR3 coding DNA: TGTGCCAGCAGCTCCTCCGGGCCCCTCGGGGATGAGCAGTTCTTC.

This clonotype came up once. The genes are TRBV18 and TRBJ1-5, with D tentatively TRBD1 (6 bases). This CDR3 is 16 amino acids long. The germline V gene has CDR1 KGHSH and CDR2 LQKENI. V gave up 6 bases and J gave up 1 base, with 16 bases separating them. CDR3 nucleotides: TGTGCCAGCTCCCAAACGGGGGGCAGAAGCAATCAGCCCCAGCATTTT. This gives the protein CASSQTGGRSNQPQHF.

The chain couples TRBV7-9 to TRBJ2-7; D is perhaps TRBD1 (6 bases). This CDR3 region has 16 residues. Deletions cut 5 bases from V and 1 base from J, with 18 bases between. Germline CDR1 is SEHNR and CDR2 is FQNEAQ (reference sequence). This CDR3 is CASSPEGGSKSYEQYF. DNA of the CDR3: TGTGCCAGCAGCCCGGAAGGGGGATCGAAATCCTACGAGCAGTACTTC. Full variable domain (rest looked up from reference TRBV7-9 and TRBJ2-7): DTGVSQNPRHKITKRGQNVTFRCDPISEHNRLYWYRQTLGQGPEFLTYFQNEAQLEKSRLLSDRFSAERPKGSFSTLEIQRTEQGDSAMYLCASSPEGGSKSYEQYFGPGTRLTVT.

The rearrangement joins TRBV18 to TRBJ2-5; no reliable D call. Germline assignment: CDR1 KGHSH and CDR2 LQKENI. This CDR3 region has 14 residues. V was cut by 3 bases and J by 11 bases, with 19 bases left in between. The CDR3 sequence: CASSPQSSYNEQYF. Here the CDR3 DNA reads TGTGCCAGCTCACCCCAGAGCTCCTACAATGAGCAGTACTTC.

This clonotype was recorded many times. The CDR3 nucleotides read TGTGCCAGCAGCTTAAGAAGGAGCGCCAACTATTACGAGCAGTACTTC. Protein sequence: CASSLRRSANYYEQYF. The rearrangement uses TRBV7-2 and TRBJ2-7, with D uncertain. The germline V gene has CDR1 SGHTA and CDR2 FQGNSA. The CDR3 consists of 16 residues. V was trimmed by 2 bases and J by 4 bases, leaving 18 bases between them.

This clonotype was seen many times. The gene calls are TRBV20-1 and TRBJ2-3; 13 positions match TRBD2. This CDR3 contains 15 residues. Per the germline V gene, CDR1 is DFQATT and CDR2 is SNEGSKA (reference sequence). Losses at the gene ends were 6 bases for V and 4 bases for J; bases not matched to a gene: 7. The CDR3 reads CSAGGLAGIADTQYF. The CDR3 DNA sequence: TGCAGTGCAGGGGGACTAGCGGGAATCGCAGATACGCAGTATTTT.

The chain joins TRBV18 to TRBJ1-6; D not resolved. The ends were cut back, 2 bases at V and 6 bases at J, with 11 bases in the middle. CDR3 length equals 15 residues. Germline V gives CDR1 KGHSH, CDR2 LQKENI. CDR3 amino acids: CASSPGESPNSPLHF. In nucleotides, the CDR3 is TGTGCCAGCTCACCAGGAGAGAGCCCTAATTCACCCCTCCACTTT.

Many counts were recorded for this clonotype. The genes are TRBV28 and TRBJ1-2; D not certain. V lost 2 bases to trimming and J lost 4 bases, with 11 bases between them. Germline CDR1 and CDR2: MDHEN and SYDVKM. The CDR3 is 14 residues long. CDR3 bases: TGTGCCAGCAGTTTACAGAGATCTTTCTATGGCTACACCTTC. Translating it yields CASSLQRSFYGYTF.